This TCR beta chain is drawn from a study of neoadjuvant anti-PD-1 for oral cavity cancer. Background on the study: Non-progressing patients received a fourth nivolumab dose near day 43, then surgery on days 50-56.

Study-level points and caveats: After neoadjuvant nivolumab, PBMC T cell clonality was significantly higher in non-responders than responders.

PBMC libraries mostly used 400 to 550 ng of input genomic DNA, with six replicates per sample. Clones were sequenced by immunoSEQ multiplex PCR, and TCRdb holds only the in-frame ones, with some missing. The data show under 8,000 clones, 75% seen once. The CDR3 extends over 13 amino acids. V lost 4 bases and J lost 6, with 13 bases in between. The V gene's germline CDR1 is SGHDT and CDR2 YYEEEE. The table lists this clone with a few counts. Its specificity is not known. The V and J genes are TRBV5-6 and TRBJ1-2; D perhaps matches TRBD1 (6 bases). The material was PBMCs, obtained before nivolumab (anti-PD-1) treatment. The sequence was collected from a person aged 35 to 85 with oral cavity squamous cell carcinoma. Here the CDR3 DNA reads TGTGCCAGCAGCACCGCACAGGGCGATGGCTACACCTTC. Its protein product is CASSTAQGDGYTF.